This record concerns one T cell receptor beta chain sequence. Its antigen is unidentified. The source of the sample is a study of T cells in pancreatic ductal adenocarcinoma. Libraries were prepared by immunoSEQ multiplex PCR; TCRdb keeps only in-frame clonotypes and omits some of them. The table records over 100,000 clones, about 95% of them present only once. General study points: Tumors hold more CD45RO+ effector T cells, which may bias toward lower diversity. Tumor and blood clonality did not differ significantly, about 0.11 versus 0.072. Unique clonotypes were 7.5 to 10-fold more numerous in blood than in tumor.

The CDR3 loop spans 13 amino acids. Trimming removed 8 bases at V and 7 bases at J, with 15 bases between. Germline V gives CDR1 ENHRY, CDR2 SYGVKD. The selected patients with pancreatic ductal adenocarcinoma had surgery but no neoadjuvant therapy. This receptor was identified in a human donor with pancreatic ductal adenocarcinoma. The chain combines TRBV10-3 with TRBJ2-1, with D perhaps TRBD1 (7 bases). The sample taken for sequencing was PBMCs. CDR3 coding DNA: TGTGCCATCGCAGGGGGAGGACGGAATGAGCAGTTCTTC. Residues: CAIAGGGRNEQFF.